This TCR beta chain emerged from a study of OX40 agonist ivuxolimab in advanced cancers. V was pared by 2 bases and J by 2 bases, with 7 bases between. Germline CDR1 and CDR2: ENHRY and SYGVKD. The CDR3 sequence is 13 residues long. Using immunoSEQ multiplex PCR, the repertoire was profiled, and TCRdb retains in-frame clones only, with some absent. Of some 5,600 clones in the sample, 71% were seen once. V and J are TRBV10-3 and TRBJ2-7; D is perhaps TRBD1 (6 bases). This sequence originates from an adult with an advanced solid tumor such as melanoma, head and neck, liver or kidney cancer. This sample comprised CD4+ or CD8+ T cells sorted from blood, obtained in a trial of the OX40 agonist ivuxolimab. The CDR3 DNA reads TGTGCCATCAGTGAGGGGGACACCTACGAGCAGTACTTC. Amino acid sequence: CAISEGDTYEQYF.